The rows below give T cell receptor beta chains drawn from one sample of a study of OX40 agonist ivuxolimab in advanced cancers. Generated by immunoSEQ multiplex PCR, the TCRdb table keeps only in-frame clones and is missing some. The sample has over 70,000 clones; approximately 87% are singletons. This sample comprised CD4+ or CD8+ T cells sorted from blood, obtained in a trial of the OX40 agonist ivuxolimab. The receptors derive from an adult with an advanced solid tumor such as melanoma, head and neck, liver or kidney cancer. Both conserved end residues are part of each CDR3. D genes are given only for firm matches. Some rows mark clone size as missing; the rest say once, few, many or name a class of expanded clone.

v_call	d_call	j_call	clone_size	cdr3_nt	cdr3_aa
TRBV7-2	-	TRBJ2-7	-	TGTGCCAGCAGCTTAGATCAGGGGCTCTACGAGCAGTACTTC	CASSLDQGLYEQYF
TRBV5-5	-	TRBJ2-6	once	TGTGCCAGCAGCATCGGCGTCTCTGGGGCCAACGTCCTGACTTTC	CASSIGVSGANVLTF
TRBV14	-	TRBJ2-3	-	TGTGCCAGCAGACGGTGGGGCACAGATACGCAGTATTTT	CASRRWGTDTQYF
TRBV5-4	TRBD1	TRBJ2-7	-	TGTGCCAGCAGCTTGGATGGGGACAGGGGAGTCTACGAGCAGTACTTC	CASSLDGDRGVYEQYF
TRBV28	-	TRBJ1-5	-	TGTGCCACCTTTCCCGCCAATCAGCCCCAGCATTTT	CATFPANQPQHF
TRBV30	-	TRBJ2-7	-	TGTGCCTGGAGGAGGGCGTCAAGCTCCTACGAGCAGTACTTC	CAWRRASSSYEQYF
TRBV7-2	-	TRBJ2-4	-	TGTGCCAGCAGCCATGGCTCAGTTGACATTCAGTACTTC	CASSHGSVDIQYF
TRBV4-1	-	TRBJ1-1	-	TGCGCCAGCAGCCAAGCTTCAGGGTCCCGCAGTGAAGCTTTCTTT	CASSQASGSRSEAFF
TRBV19	TRBD2	TRBJ2-3	-	TGTGCCAGTAGTCCTGAGCGGGATCGGGGGACAGATACGCAGTATTTT	CASSPERDRGTDTQYF
TRBV2	TRBD1	TRBJ1-3	-	TGTGCCAGCAGGACCCGGACAGGGGTGGGAAACACCATATATTTT	CASRTRTGVGNTIYF
TRBV2	-	TRBJ1-5	-	TGTGCCAGCAGCTCAGGGCACCCCCGCAATCAGCCCCAGCATTTT	CASSSGHPRNQPQHF
TRBV19	TRBD1	TRBJ2-5	-	TGTGCCAGTAGTATAGAGGACAGGGGAGAGACCCAGTACTTC	CASSIEDRGETQYF
TRBV6-5	-	TRBJ2-5	-	TGTGCCAGCAGTTACTCACCGGGGCGGGGAGAGACCCAGTACTTC	CASSYSPGRGETQYF
TRBV27	-	TRBJ1-6	-	TGTGCCAGCAGTGTCACCATGCCCGGGACGACAAATTCACCCCTCCACTTT	CASSVTMPGTTNSPLHF